The following is a T cell receptor (beta chain) sequence with its context. Its antigen is still unknown. 5'RACE template switching produced TCR cDNA carrying a universal primer site and UMIs. TCRdb passed the 5' RACE reads through MiXCR, listing each CDR3 protein once. There are 550,000 or so distinct CDR3 sequences in the sample; around 21% occur only once, and roughly an eighth lies in the top ten. The data are from a study of T cells after yellow fever vaccination. Points from the study as a whole: A large majority of primary-vaccination clones showed up again after the booster (about 97% CD4, around 90% CD8). Peak timing came faster in the weaker secondary response, day 5 versus 15.

Unmatched junction bases numbered 10, after V lost 2 bases and J lost 4 bases. Germline values: CDR1 MGHRA, CDR2 YSYEKL. The length of the CDR3 is 17 residues. This TCR came from a man under 40 who received the YFV17D yellow fever vaccine. The chain carries TRBV4-1 and TRBJ2-5; TRBD2 aligns across 10 bases. The sequencing here drew on PBMCs, taken 15 days after the yellow fever booster vaccination. The DNA for the CDR3 is TGCGCCAGCAGCCAACGGACTAGCGGAACAACGGGAGAGACCCAGTACTTC. Protein sequence: CASSQRTSGTTGETQYF.